These 25 T cell receptor beta chains share one sample of origin, sequenced in a study of cytomegalovirus exposure and HLA in healthy donors. Both 60 Vbeta primers and 13 Jbeta primers went into the PCR. TCRdb's table, derived via immunoSEQ multiplex PCR, lists solely in-frame clones and lacks some. The sample includes 95,000 to 110,000 clones, around 79% of them seen just once. The sample taken for sequencing was PBMCs. The receptors come from a man aged 60 to 69 in good health and CMV-seropositive.

The J gene is TRBJ1-1, the V gene TRBV5-4; a possible D gene is TRBD1 (5 bases). In germline, CDR1 is SGHNT, CDR2 YYREEE (reference sequence). Trimming took off 4 bases at V and 0 bases at J, with 7 bases between the two ends. The CDR3 runs to 13 residues. The CDR3 coding sequence is TGTGCCAGCAGCGTGACAGTGAACACTGAAGCTTTCTTT. It is translated as CASSVTVNTEAFF. Filled out from reference TRBV5-4 and TRBJ1-1, the complete variable domain reads ETGVTQSPTHLIKTRGQQVTLRCSSQSGHNTVSWYQQALGQGPQFIFQYYREEENGRGNFPPRFSGLQFPNYSSELNVNALELDDSALYLCASSVTVNTEAFFGQGTRLTVV.

This chain joins TRBV4-1 and TRBJ1-4, with D maybe TRBD1 (6 bases). Germline CDR1 MGHRA, CDR2 YSYEKL. V was pared by 3 bases and J by 8 bases, with 13 bases between. This CDR3 contains 14 residues. The CDR3 DNA reads as TGCGCCAGCAGCCAGGGGGACACTGAGGAAAAACTGTTTTTT. Protein sequence: CASSQGDTEEKLFF.

This clone has just a few counts. The chain combines TRBV5-8 with TRBJ1-4; 7 bases match TRBD1. Germline loops: CDR1 SGHTS, CDR2 YDEGEE. V trimming: 0 bases; J trimming: 7 bases; junction bases outside the gene matches: 3. The CDR3 runs 14 residues. The CDR3 DNA sequence: TGTGCCAGCAGCTTGGACAGGGGTAGTGAAAAACTGTTTTTT. Translating it yields CASSLDRGSEKLFF. Full variable domain (outside the CDR3, taken from reference TRBV5-8 and TRBJ1-4): EAGVTQSPTHLIKTRGQQATLRCSPISGHTSVYWYQQALGLGLQFLLWYDEGEERNRGNFPPRFSGRQFPNYSSELNVNALELEDSALYLCASSLDRGSEKLFFGSGTQLSVL.

CDR3 region: CSVAGLPAPKGFYEQYF. The CDR3 bases are TGCAGCGTTGCAGGGCTGCCAGCTCCCAAGGGGTTCTACGAGCAGTACTTC. J is TRBJ2-7 and V is TRBV29-1, with D tentatively TRBD1 (5 bases). Trimming took 4 bases from V and 3 from J, leaving 25 bases between them. This CDR3 has 17 residues. CDR1 SQVTM and CDR2 ANQGSEA come from the germline V gene.

The J gene is TRBJ2-5, the V gene TRBV7-7; 7 nucleotides agree with TRBD2. J gave up 5 bases and V 5 bases, and 11 bases lay outside the gene matches. The CDR3 spans 15 residues. Germline assignment: CDR1 SSHAT and CDR2 FNYEAQ (reference sequence). The CDR3 DNA reads TGTGCCAGCAGCACGCTCCCTAGCGGTTCGGAGACCCAGTACTTC. Its protein product is CASSTLPSGSETQYF.

V usage is TRBV2 and J usage is TRBJ1-5; 10 bases align to TRBD1. Germline V gives CDR1 SNHLY, CDR2 FYNNEI. The J segment lost 6 bases and the V segment lost 7 bases, leaving 6 bases of the junction unmatched. The CDR3 has 14 amino acids. CDR3 sequence: CASMGQGIGQPQHF. The CDR3 nucleotides read TGTGCCAGCATGGGACAGGGGATCGGTCAGCCCCAGCATTTT.

There are a few counts of this clone. The rearrangement links TRBV2 to TRBJ1-4, with D perhaps matching TRBD1 (6 bases). From germline, CDR1 is SNHLY and CDR2 FYNNEI. V shed 8 bases and J shed 7 bases, with 20 bases lying between them. The CDR3 has 15 residues. Here the CDR3 reads CASLPRGGKAEKLFF. The CDR3 region has the DNA TGTGCCAGCCTCCCCAGGGGAGGGAAGGCTGAAAAACTGTTTTTT.

This clone was observed once. The rearrangement links TRBV19 to TRBJ2-1, with 11 positions matching TRBD2. This CDR3 is built from 16 residues. Germline trimming cut 4 bases from V and 8 bases from J; bases unmatched to any gene: 10. CDR1 and CDR2 (germline): LNHDA, SQIVND (reference sequence). In nucleotides, the CDR3 is TGTGCCAGTAGTACCCGATTAGCGGGGGGGCGGGATGAGCAGTTCTTC. Amino acid sequence: CASSTRLAGGRDEQFF. The complete variable domain, with remaining parts taken from reference TRBV19 and TRBJ2-1, reads DGGITQSPKYLFRKEGQNVTLSCEQNLNHDAMYWYRQDPGQGLRLIYYSQIVNDFQKGDIAEGYSVSREKKESFPLTVTSAQKNPTAFYLCASSTRLAGGRDEQFFGPGTRLTVL.

This clone was found once. The chain uses TRBV18 and TRBJ2-7; possible D gene TRBD1, 5 bases. The V end lost 1 base, the J end lost 0 bases, and 13 bases lay between the germline ends. CDR1 and CDR2 (germline): KGHSH, LQKENI. The CDR3 totals 16 residues. The CDR3 DNA reads TGTGCCAGCTCACCACGAGGATCCACAGGCTCCTACGAGCAGTACTTC. This translates into CASSPRGSTGSYEQYF. The full variable domain, completed using reference TRBV18 and TRBJ2-7, is NAGVMQNPRHLVRRRGQEARLRCSPMKGHSHVYWYRQLPEEGLKFMVYLQKENIIDESGMPKERFSAEFPKEGPSILRIQQVVRGDSAAYFCASSPRGSTGSYEQYFGPGTRLTVT.

V is TRBV5-6 and J is TRBJ1-4; 7 bases line up with TRBD1. This CDR3 has 14 residues. Germline V gene sequence: CDR1 SGHDT, CDR2 YYEEEE. V gave up 2 bases and J gave up 5 bases; unmatched junction bases: 3. The CDR3 region is CASSLKQGNEKLFF. The CDR3 coding sequence is TGTGCCAGCAGCTTAAAACAGGGGAATGAAAAACTGTTTTTT. The complete variable domain, with remaining parts taken from reference TRBV5-6 and TRBJ1-4, reads DAGVTQSPTHLIKTRGQQVTLRCSPKSGHDTVSWYQQALGQGPQFIFQYYEEEERQRGNFPDRFSGHQFPNYSSELNVNALLLGDSALYLCASSLKQGNEKLFFGSGTQLSVL.

CDR3 DNA: TGTGCCAGTAGTGACAGGGGCCACGAGCAGTACTTC. It translates to CASSDRGHEQYF. The chain is built from TRBV19 and TRBJ2-7; TRBD1 matches 8 bases. There are 12 residues in the CDR3. With 5 bases clipped from V and 5 bases from J, the junction kept 2 bases outside the gene matches. CDR1 and CDR2 from the germline V gene are LNHDA and SQIVND (reference sequence).

Notes on this clone: Its ends do not fully match the called genes, so a read error is possible. Here the CDR3 reads CASGQDRVAHTQYF. In DNA, the CDR3 is TGCGCCAGCGGCCAGGACAGGGTGGCCCATACGCAGTATTTT. The V call is TRBV4-1, the J call TRBJ2-3; 8 nucleotides match TRBD1. CDR3 length equals 14 residues. The germline V gene has CDR1 MGHRA and CDR2 YSYEKL.

This rearrangement joins TRBV19 to TRBJ1-2, with 7 bases lining up with TRBD1. This CDR3 contains 14 residues. Germline CDR1 LNHDA, CDR2 SQIVND (reference sequence). V shed 4 bases and J 4 bases; nucleotides not matched to a gene: 6. In nucleotides, the CDR3 is TGTGCCAGTAGTAGAACAGGGGACAGCTATGGCTACACCTTC. It is translated as CASSRTGDSYGYTF.

The chain uses TRBV6-6 and TRBJ2-7, with 9 nucleotides matching TRBD1. This CDR3 comprises 12 residues. V was clipped by 8 bases and J by 6 bases; unmatched bases: 5. The V gene's germline CDR1 is MNHNY and CDR2 SVGAGI (reference sequence). The CDR3 spells CASEGTGSEQYF. The CDR3 DNA sequence: TGTGCCAGCGAGGGGACAGGGTCCGAGCAGTACTTC.

Only one count was recorded for this clone. This chain connects TRBV19 to TRBJ1-5; 9 nucleotides align to TRBD1. Germline assignment: CDR1 LNHDA and CDR2 SQIVND (reference sequence). V shed 7 bases, J shed 4 bases, and the junction held 8 bases outside the gene matches. This CDR3 region has 15 residues. The CDR3 coding sequence is TGTGCCAGTACCAGGGCCGACAGGGGGAATCAGCCCCAGCATTTT. This gives the protein CASTRADRGNQPQHF.

The V gene is TRBV6-4, the J gene TRBJ1-5; D is uncertain. The V gene's germline CDR1 is MRHNA and CDR2 SNTAGT. The CDR3 length is 15 residues. V was shortened by 3 bases and J by 6 bases, with 15 bases between the two germline ends. The CDR3: CASSEPGLSPQPQHF. The DNA of the CDR3 is TGTGCCAGCAGTGAGCCAGGTCTTTCTCCTCAGCCCCAGCATTTT.

The rearrangement links TRBV4-1 to TRBJ1-5; TRBD1 aligns across 8 bases. Germline trimming cut 0 bases from V and 0 bases from J; bases unmatched to any gene: 7. Germline V gives CDR1 MGHRA, CDR2 YSYEKL. The CDR3 loop spans 18 amino acids. The DNA of the CDR3 is TGCGCCAGCAGCCAAGATAAGCAGGGGGCCTTTAGCAATCAGCCCCAGCATTTT. This gives the protein CASSQDKQGAFSNQPQHF.

On this clone: One end of the junction does not line up with germline, which may come from a read error. The DNA for the CDR3 is TGTTCCAGCAGCTTTGGCAGATACACCGGGGAGCTGTTTTTT. This codes for CSSSFGRYTGELFF. The chain employs TRBV7-9 and TRBJ2-2, with D unresolved. The CDR3 spans 14 residues. Germline V gene data show CDR1 as SEHNR and CDR2 as FQNEAQ (reference sequence).

This clone was found a few times. V gene TRBV5-4 combines with J gene TRBJ2-1; perhaps TRBD2 as D (5 bases). The V gene lost 0 bases and the J gene lost 5 bases, with 9 bases spanning the gap. In germline, CDR1 is SGHNT, CDR2 YYREEE (reference sequence). This CDR3 has 14 amino acids. The DNA of the CDR3 is TGTGCCAGCAGCTTGGGGAGCGGCAACAATGAGCAGTTCTTC. Encoded protein: CASSLGSGNNEQFF.

The chain couples TRBV4-1 to TRBJ1-2; the D is unclear. This CDR3 has 11 residues. The germline V gene encodes CDR1 MGHRA and CDR2 YSYEKL. The V and J ends lost 3 bases and 10 bases respectively, with 9 bases between them. The CDR3 DNA reads as TGCGCCAGCAGCCAGGCCTTCCTCTACACCTTC. As protein: CASSQAFLYTF.

The chain joins TRBV5-4 to TRBJ2-1; D is ambiguous. The ends were cut back, 2 bases at V and 9 bases at J, with 9 bases in the middle. Germline values: CDR1 SGHNT, CDR2 YYREEE (reference sequence). The CDR3 covers 12 residues. This CDR3 is CASSFGYGEQFF. The DNA for the CDR3 is TGTGCCAGCAGCTTCGGGTATGGTGAGCAGTTCTTC.

The V call is TRBV5-1, the J call TRBJ1-1; possible D gene TRBD1, 5 bases. Looked up from germline, CDR1 is SGHRS and CDR2 is YFSETQ. Trimming cost V 1 base and J 8 bases, with 18 bases left between them. This CDR3 comprises 15 residues. The chain's CDR3 is CASSLKGGQTAEAFF. The CDR3 nucleotides read TGCGCCAGCAGCTTGAAGGGTGGACAAACCGCCGAAGCTTTCTTT.

This sequence joins TRBV5-1 and TRBJ2-2; 11 bases align to TRBD2. From germline, CDR1 is SGHRS and CDR2 YFSETQ. The CDR3 contains 14 residues. The V and J ends lost 7 bases and 4 bases, in that order; junction bases with no gene match: 3. CDR3 DNA sequence: TGCGCCAGCGGACTAGCGGGTAGCACCGGGGAGCTGTTTTTT. Residues: CASGLAGSTGELFF.

V usage is TRBV19 and J usage is TRBJ2-2, with a weak D call TRBD1 (6 bases). Per the germline V gene, CDR1 is LNHDA and CDR2 is SQIVND (reference sequence). V dropped 10 bases and J dropped 1 base, with 16 bases sitting between them. This CDR3 is 15 amino acids long. CDR3 nucleotides: TGTGCCACCAATCGCCAGGGGTTGAACACCGGGGAGCTGTTTTTT. Translating it yields CATNRQGLNTGELFF.

The chain recombines TRBV7-8 with TRBJ2-7, with 7 positions matching TRBD2. This CDR3 is 16 amino acids long. Germline values: CDR1 SGHVS, CDR2 FQNEAQ. After removal of 0 bases from V and 3 bases from J, the junction contained 8 bases not matched to a gene. The CDR3 protein is CASSLAGGGLGYEQYF. CDR3 DNA: TGTGCCAGCAGCTTAGCGGGGGGGGGTTTGGGCTACGAGCAGTACTTC.